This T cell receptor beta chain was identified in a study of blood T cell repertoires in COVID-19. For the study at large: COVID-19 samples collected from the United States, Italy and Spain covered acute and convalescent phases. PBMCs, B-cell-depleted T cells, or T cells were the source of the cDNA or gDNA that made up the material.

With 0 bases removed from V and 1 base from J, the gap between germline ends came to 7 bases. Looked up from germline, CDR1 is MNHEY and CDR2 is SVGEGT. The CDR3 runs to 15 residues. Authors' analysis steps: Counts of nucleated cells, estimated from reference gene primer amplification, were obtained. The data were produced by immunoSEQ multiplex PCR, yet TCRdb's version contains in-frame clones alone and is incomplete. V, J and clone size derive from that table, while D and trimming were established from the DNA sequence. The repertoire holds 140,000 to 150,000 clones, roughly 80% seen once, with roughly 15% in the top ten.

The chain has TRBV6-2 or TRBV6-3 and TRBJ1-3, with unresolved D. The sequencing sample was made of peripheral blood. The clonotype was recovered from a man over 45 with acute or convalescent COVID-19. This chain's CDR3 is CASSYSVESGNTIYF. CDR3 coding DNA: TGTGCCAGCAGTTACTCGGTCGAGTCTGGAAACACCATATATTTT.